This T cell receptor (beta chain) was sequenced in a study of T cell responses to AZD1222 COVID-19 vaccine. Findings and caveats of the study: The study reported that nearly half of spike-specific TCRs target unmutated variant regions.

Details on this clone: The antigen is undetermined.

Clones were read by immunoSEQ multiplex PCR, and TCRdb kept only the in-frame ones, dropping some. The sample lists under 150,000 clones; more than 85% were seen once. Germline V gene sequence: CDR1 SGHRS, CDR2 YFSETQ. There are 14 residues in the CDR3. V lost 0 bases, J lost 2 bases, and 9 bases lay in between. This material consisted of peripheral blood, taken on day 0 of AZD1222 vaccination. This clonotype originated in an adult in good health. The chain recombines TRBV5-1 with TRBJ2-7; D is perhaps TRBD1 (5 bases). CDR3 in DNA: TGCGCCAGCAGCTTGGTTCAGGGTACCTACGAGCAGTACTTC. The encoded protein is CASSLVQGTYEQYF.